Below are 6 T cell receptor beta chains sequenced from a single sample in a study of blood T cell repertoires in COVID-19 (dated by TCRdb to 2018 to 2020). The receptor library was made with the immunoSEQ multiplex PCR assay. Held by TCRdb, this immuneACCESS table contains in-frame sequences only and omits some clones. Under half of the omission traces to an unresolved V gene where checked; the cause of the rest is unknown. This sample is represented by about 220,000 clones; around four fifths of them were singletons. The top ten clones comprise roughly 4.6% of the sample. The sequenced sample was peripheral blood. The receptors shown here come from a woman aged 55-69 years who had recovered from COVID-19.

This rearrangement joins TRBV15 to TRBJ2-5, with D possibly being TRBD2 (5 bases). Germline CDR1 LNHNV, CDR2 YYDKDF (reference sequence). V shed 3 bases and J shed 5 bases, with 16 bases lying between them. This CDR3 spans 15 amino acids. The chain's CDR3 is CATSRARETRETQYF. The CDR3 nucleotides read TGTGCCACCAGCAGGGCAAGGGAAACTAGGGAGACCCAGTACTTC. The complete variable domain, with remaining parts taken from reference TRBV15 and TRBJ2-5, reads DAMVIQNPRYQVTQFGKPVTLSCSQTLNHNVMYWYQQKSSQAPKLLFHYYDKDFNNEADTPDNFQSRRPNTSFCFLDIRSPGLGDTAMYLCATSRARETRETQYFGPGTRLLVL.

CDR3 DNA sequence: TGTGCCAGCAGTTCCCGTCAATTCGGGACAGGGGTCCGGATCAACACCGGGGAGCTGTTTTTT. Its protein is CASSSRQFGTGVRINTGELFF. The chain employs TRBV28 and TRBJ2-2, with 10 bases matching TRBD1. The germline CDR1 and CDR2 sequences are MDHEN and SYDVKM. The V and J ends lost 4 bases and 2 bases, in that order; junction bases with no gene match: 19. CDR3 length: 21 residues.

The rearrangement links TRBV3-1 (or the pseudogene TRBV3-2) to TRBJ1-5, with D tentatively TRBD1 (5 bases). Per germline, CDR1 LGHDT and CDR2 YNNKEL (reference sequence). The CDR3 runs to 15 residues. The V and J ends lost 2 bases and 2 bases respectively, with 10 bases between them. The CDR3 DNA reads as TGTGCCAGCAGCCAATCGGACAATGGCAATCAGCCCCAGCATTTT. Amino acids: CASSQSDNGNQPQHF.

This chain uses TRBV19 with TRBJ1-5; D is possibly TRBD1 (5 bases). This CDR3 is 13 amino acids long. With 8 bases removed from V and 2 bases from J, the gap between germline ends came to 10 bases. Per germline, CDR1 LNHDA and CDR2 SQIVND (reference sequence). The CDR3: CASEWGGNQPQHF. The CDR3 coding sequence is TGTGCCAGTGAGTGGGGCGGCAATCAGCCCCAGCATTTT. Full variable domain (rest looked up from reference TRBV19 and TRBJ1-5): DGGITQSPKYLFRKEGQNVTLSCEQNLNHDAMYWYRQDPGQGLRLIYYSQIVNDFQKGDIAEGYSVSREKKESFPLTVTSAQKNPTAFYLCASEWGGNQPQHFGDGTRLSIL.

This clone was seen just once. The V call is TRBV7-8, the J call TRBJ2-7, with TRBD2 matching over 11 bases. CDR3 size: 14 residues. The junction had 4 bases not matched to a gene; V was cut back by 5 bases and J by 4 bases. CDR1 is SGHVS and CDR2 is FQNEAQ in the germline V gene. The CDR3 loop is CASSLGLAGYEQYF. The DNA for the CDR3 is TGTGCCAGCAGCCTTGGACTAGCGGGTTACGAGCAGTACTTC.

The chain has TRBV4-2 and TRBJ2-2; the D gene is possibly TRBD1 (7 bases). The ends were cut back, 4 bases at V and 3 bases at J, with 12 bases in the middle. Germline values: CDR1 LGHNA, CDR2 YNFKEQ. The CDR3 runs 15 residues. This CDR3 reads CASSPGGPDTGELFF. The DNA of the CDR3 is TGTGCCAGCAGCCCAGGGGGGCCCGACACCGGGGAGCTGTTTTTT.